These 17 T cell receptor beta chains were all obtained from the same sample, sequenced in a study of memory CD4+ T cells and cytomegalovirus serostatus. Single viable CD3+CD4+CD8-CD45RO+ cells were sorted as the memory CD4+ T cells. Data came from immunoSEQ multiplex PCR; TCRdb stores just in-frame clones and leaves some out. The profile shows tens of thousands of clones, approximately 86% of them singletons. Material: memory CD4+ T cells from blood. Source of these receptors: an adult in good health and CMV-seronegative. Some clones in this sample may be carry-over from other donors' samples.

This sequence joins TRBV7-2 and TRBJ1-1; no definite D call. CDR3 size: 14 residues. V was trimmed by 0 bases and J by 8 bases, leaving 13 bases between them. Germline V gives CDR1 SGHTA, CDR2 FQGNSA. DNA for the CDR3: TGTGCCAGCAGCTTAGCTACCGATACACTGGAAGCTTTCTTT. Translation gives CASSLATDTLEAFF.

The V and J genes are TRBV10-3 and TRBJ2-1; tentatively, D is TRBD1 or TRBD2 (6 bases each). Trimming shortened V by 8 bases and J by 8 bases, and 19 bases separated the two germline ends. The CDR3 loop spans 14 amino acids. Germline CDR1 ENHRY, CDR2 SYGVKD. CDR3 in amino acids: CAIRQAVGGHEQFF. CDR3 nucleotide sequence: TGTGCCATCCGGCAGGCGGTGGGGGGCCATGAGCAGTTCTTC.

This clone has a handful of counts. Other DNA sequences in the same sample also yield this CDR3. V usage is TRBV30 and J usage is TRBJ1-5, with D unclear. Looked up from germline, CDR1 is GTSNPN and CDR2 is SVGIG (reference sequence). The CDR3 consists of 13 residues. V was trimmed by 3 bases and J by 1 base, leaving 7 bases between them. In DNA form, the CDR3 reads TGTGCCTGGAGGGGAGACAGCAATCAGCCCCAGCATTTT. This gives the protein CAWRGDSNQPQHF.

This clone was seen just once. V gene TRBV18 combines with J gene TRBJ2-2, with 8 bases fitting TRBD1. The CDR3 is 15 amino acids. CDR1 KGHSH and CDR2 LQKENI come from the germline V gene. Trimming took 4 bases from V and 1 from J; bases not matched to a gene: 2. In nucleotides, the CDR3 is TGTGCCAGCTCACTTGGGACAGGGAACACCGGGGAGCTGTTTTTT. As protein: CASSLGTGNTGELFF.

This chain joins TRBV28 and TRBJ2-3, with TRBD1 matching over 9 bases. Germline V gene sequence: CDR1 MDHEN, CDR2 SYDVKM. Germline trimming cut 3 bases from V and 2 bases from J; bases unmatched to any gene: 9. The CDR3 runs to 17 residues. In nucleotides, the CDR3 is TGTGCCAGCAGTTTGGACCCGGGGGACAGGGTCACAGATACGCAGTATTTT. Its protein product is CASSLDPGDRVTDTQYF.

The chain is built from TRBV7-8 and TRBJ2-1; no clear D gene. Germline CDR1 reads SGHVS; CDR2 reads FQNEAQ. The CDR3 runs 13 residues. V lost 3 bases, J lost 4 bases, and 7 bases lay in between. The CDR3 region has the DNA TGTGCCAGCAGCTTTACGGCGTACAATGAGCAGTTCTTC. Amino acid sequence: CASSFTAYNEQFF.

This chain links TRBV28 with TRBJ2-7; no reliable D call. CDR3 length: 14 residues. In germline, CDR1 is MDHEN, CDR2 SYDVKM. V lost 6 bases, J lost 0 bases, and 12 bases lay in between. CDR3: CASSTSPSSYEQYF. Here the CDR3 DNA reads TGTGCCAGCAGCACCAGTCCAAGCTCCTACGAGCAGTACTTC.

This clone was picked up one time. The chain combines TRBV29-1 with TRBJ2-7; TRBD1 or TRBD2 may be the D gene (5 bases each). The germline CDR1 and CDR2 sequences are SQVTM and ANQGSEA. The ends were cut back, 2 bases at V and 2 bases at J, with 13 bases in the middle. The CDR3 extends over 14 amino acids. The CDR3 DNA sequence: TGCAGCGTTGAAAGCCGGGACGGACCCTACGAGCAGTACTTC. Its translation is CSVESRDGPYEQYF.

The chain combines TRBV30 with TRBJ2-3; D call uncertain. CDR1 and CDR2 (germline): GTSNPN, SVGIG (reference sequence). The germline V and J ends were trimmed by 1 base and 6 bases, with 8 bases remaining between them. This CDR3 is built from 12 residues. Here the CDR3 DNA reads TGTGCCTGGAGTGACCTGACTGATACGCAGTATTTT. Its translation: CAWSDLTDTQYF.

This clone was seen just once. The V and J genes are TRBV18 and TRBJ1-3, with D uncertain. V lost 0 bases and J lost 0, with 6 bases in between. Per germline, CDR1 KGHSH and CDR2 LQKENI. The length of the CDR3 is 15 residues. The CDR3 loop reads CASSPPNTSGNTIYF. For the CDR3, the DNA is TGTGCCAGCTCACCACCAAACACCTCTGGAAACACCATATATTTT.

This chain connects TRBV10-3 to TRBJ2-7; D might be TRBD1 or TRBD2, each matching 5 bases. The V and J ends lost 10 bases and 0 bases respectively, with 13 bases between them. This CDR3 has 13 residues. The germline CDR1 and CDR2 sequences are ENHRY and SYGVKD. The CDR3 bases are TGTGCCACCCTTGGGGGTGGCTCCTACGAGCAGTACTTC. It encodes CATLGGGSYEQYF.

This clone has more than one count but fewer than ten. This chain uses TRBV30 with TRBJ1-1; D is undetermined. Trimming took off 2 bases at V and 1 base at J, with 8 bases between the two ends. The CDR3 runs to 13 residues. Germline V gene lookup returns CDR1 GTSNPN and CDR2 SVGIG (reference sequence). The DNA of the CDR3 is TGTGCCTGGAGTTGGCTTGGGAACACTGAAGCTTTCTTT. This encodes CAWSWLGNTEAFF.

The chain joins TRBV28 to TRBJ2-2; unclear D gene. V was shortened by 3 bases and J by 1 base, with 3 bases between the two germline ends. There are 13 residues in the CDR3. The germline V gene encodes CDR1 MDHEN and CDR2 SYDVKM. The DNA of the CDR3 is TGTGCCAGCAGTTTGGGGAACACCGGGGAGCTGTTTTTT. Translation gives CASSLGNTGELFF.

DNA for the CDR3: TGTGCCAGCAGCTTCCTTGACAGGCCCGGTTCACCCCTCCACTTT. This codes for CASSFLDRPGSPLHF. The chain recombines TRBV5-6 with TRBJ1-6; D might be TRBD1 (6 bases). CDR3 length: 15 amino acids. Trimming took off 2 bases at V and 9 bases at J, with 15 bases between the two ends. From germline, CDR1 is SGHDT and CDR2 YYEEEE.

V usage is TRBV5-4 and J usage is TRBJ2-7; 7 bases fit TRBD2. Germline lookup yields CDR1 SGHNT and CDR2 YYREEE (reference sequence). The CDR3 has 14 residues. After removal of 5 bases from V and 3 bases from J, the junction contained 8 bases not matched to a gene. DNA of the CDR3: TGTGCCAGCAGAGTGTTTGGGAGGGGCTACGAGCAGTACTTC. Translation gives CASRVFGRGYEQYF.

The chain recombines TRBV5-6 with TRBJ1-2; maybe TRBD1 (6 bases). V gave up 5 bases and J gave up 7 bases, with 18 bases separating them. Germline V lookup: CDR1 SGHDT, CDR2 YYEEEE. CDR3 size: 14 residues. For the CDR3, the DNA is TGTGCCAGCAGGATTCGGGGGGCAGTCGGTGGCTACACCTTC. Protein product: CASRIRGAVGGYTF.

This clone was observed a few times. The chain links TRBV6-6 to TRBJ1-6; tentatively, D is TRBD1 (5 bases). The CDR3 is 11 residues long. The V end was cut by 8 bases, the J end by 15 bases, with 14 bases between. Germline CDR1 MNHNY, CDR2 SVGAGI (reference sequence). The CDR3, as DNA: TGTGCCAGCCTTGGGGGAGGGGACCTCCACTTT. This encodes CASLGGGDLHF.